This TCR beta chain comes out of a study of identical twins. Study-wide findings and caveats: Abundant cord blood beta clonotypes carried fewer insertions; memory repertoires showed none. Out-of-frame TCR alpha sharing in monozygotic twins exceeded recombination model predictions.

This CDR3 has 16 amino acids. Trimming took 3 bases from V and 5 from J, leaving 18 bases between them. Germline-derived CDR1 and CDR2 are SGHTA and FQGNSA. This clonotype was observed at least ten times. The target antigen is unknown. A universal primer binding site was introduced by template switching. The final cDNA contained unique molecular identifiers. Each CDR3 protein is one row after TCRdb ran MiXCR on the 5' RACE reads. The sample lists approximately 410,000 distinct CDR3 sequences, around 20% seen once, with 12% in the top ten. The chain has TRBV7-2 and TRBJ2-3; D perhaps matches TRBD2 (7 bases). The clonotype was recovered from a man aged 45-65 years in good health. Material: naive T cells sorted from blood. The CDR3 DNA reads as TGTGCCAGCAGCTTTGTGGGGGCGGGAGCCAAAGATACGCAGTATTTT. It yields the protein CASSFVGAGAKDTQYF.